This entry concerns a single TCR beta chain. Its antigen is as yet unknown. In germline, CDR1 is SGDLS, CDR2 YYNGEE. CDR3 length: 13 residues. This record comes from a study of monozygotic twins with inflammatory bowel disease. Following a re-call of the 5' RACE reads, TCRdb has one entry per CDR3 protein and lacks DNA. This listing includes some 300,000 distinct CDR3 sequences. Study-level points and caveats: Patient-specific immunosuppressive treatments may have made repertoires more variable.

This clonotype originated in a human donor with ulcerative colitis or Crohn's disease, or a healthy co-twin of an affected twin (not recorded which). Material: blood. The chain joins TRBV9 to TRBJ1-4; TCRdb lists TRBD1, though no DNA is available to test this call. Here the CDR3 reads CASSGTVGEKLFF.